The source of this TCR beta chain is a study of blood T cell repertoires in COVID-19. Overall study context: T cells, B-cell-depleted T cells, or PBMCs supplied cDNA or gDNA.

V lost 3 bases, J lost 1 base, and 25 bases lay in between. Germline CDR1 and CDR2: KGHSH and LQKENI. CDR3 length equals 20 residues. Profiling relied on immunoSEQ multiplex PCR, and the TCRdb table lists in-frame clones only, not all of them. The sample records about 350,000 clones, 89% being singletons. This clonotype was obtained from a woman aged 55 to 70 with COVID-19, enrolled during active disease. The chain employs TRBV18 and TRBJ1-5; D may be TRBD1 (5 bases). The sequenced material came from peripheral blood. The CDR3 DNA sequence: TGTGCCAGCTCACCGGGGAGGGGACCCCCAGCTTTCGTGAGCAATCAGCCCCAGCATTTT. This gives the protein CASSPGRGPPAFVSNQPQHF.